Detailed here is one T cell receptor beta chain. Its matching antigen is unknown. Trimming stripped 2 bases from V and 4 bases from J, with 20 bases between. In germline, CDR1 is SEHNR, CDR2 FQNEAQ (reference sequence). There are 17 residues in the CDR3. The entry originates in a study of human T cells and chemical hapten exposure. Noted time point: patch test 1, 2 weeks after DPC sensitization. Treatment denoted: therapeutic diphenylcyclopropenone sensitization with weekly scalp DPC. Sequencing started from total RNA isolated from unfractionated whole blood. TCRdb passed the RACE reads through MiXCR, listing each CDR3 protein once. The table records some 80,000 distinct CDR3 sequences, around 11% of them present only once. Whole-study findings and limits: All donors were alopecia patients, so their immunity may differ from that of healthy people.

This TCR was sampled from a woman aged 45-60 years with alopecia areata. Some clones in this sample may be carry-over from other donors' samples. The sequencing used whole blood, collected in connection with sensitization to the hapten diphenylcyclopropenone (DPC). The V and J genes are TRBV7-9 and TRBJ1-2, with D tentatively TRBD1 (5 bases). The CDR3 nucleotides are TGTGCCAGCAGCTTAAGTTCAGGGAACCAAGCTGTCTATGGCTACACCTTC. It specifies CASSLSSGNQAVYGYTF.